The next 31 T cell receptor beta chains were all read from a single sample in a study of T cell repertoires in cytomegalovirus infection. TCRdb itself ran the reads through MiXCR, one entry per CDR3 protein. The table shows some 300,000 distinct CDR3 sequences, with roughly a tenth occurring only once. Input material: PBMCs. The origin of the receptors is a human donor in good health (CMV status not recorded). Some clones in this sample may be carry-over from other donors' samples.

This clonotype was picked up many times. The chain combines TRBV10-3 with TRBJ2-1, with TRBD1 matching 7 bases. The V gene's germline CDR1 is ENHRY and CDR2 SYGVKD. This CDR3 has 12 residues. The J segment lost 2 bases and the V segment lost 10 bases, leaving 2 bases of the junction unmatched. The CDR3 sequence: CATGTAYNEQFF. The CDR3, as DNA: TGTGCCACCGGGACAGCCTACAATGAGCAGTTCTTC.

Ten or more counts support this clonotype. CDR3 region: CASSQATGGRSYEQYF. The CDR3 DNA is TGCGCCAGCAGCCAAGCTACAGGGGGCCGTTCCTACGAGCAGTACTTC. The V call is TRBV4-1, the J call TRBJ2-7, with 9 bases identical to TRBD1. The CDR3 is 16 amino acids. V lost 1 base, J lost 1 base, and 5 bases stayed unmatched. CDR1 and CDR2 (germline): MGHRA, YSYEKL.

This clonotype was observed at least ten times. The chain combines TRBV28 with TRBJ1-1; D may be TRBD1 (6 bases). The V end was cut by 8 bases, the J end by 4 bases, with 14 bases between. The CDR3 runs 13 residues. In germline, CDR1 is MDHEN, CDR2 SYDVKM. The CDR3 region has the DNA TGTGCCAGCGCTATACAGGGCCCCACTGAAGCTTTCTTT. Encoded protein: CASAIQGPTEAFF. The complete variable domain, with remaining parts taken from reference TRBV28 and TRBJ1-1, reads DVKVTQSSRYLVKRTGEKVFLECVQDMDHENMFWYRQDPGLGLRLIYFSYDVKMKEKGDIPEGYSVSREKKERFSLILESASTNQTSMYLCASAIQGPTEAFFGQGTRLTVV.

This clonotype came up a few times. DNA for the CDR3: TGTGCCAGCAGTGAATACAGGGACAATGAGCAGTTCTTC. Protein: CASSEYRDNEQFF. V gene TRBV6-1 combines with J gene TRBJ2-1; D might be TRBD1 (6 bases). Germline V gene data show CDR1 as MNHNS and CDR2 as SASEGT. The V gene lost 2 bases and the J gene lost 5 bases, with 7 bases spanning the gap. This CDR3 has 13 amino acids.

This clonotype was recorded at least ten times. The CDR3 nucleotides are TGTGCCAGCAGTTACTCGACGGCCAGGGGGCCCTATGGCTACACCTTC. Protein sequence: CASSYSTARGPYGYTF. The chain combines TRBV6-5 with TRBJ1-2; 8 bases are a match to TRBD1. Trimming took 0 bases from V and 4 from J; bases not matched to a gene: 7. The length of the CDR3 is 16 residues. Germline V gives CDR1 MNHEY, CDR2 SVGAGI.

This clonotype was detected ten times or more. The rearrangement joins TRBV20-1 to TRBJ2-1; D not certain. CDR3 length equals 11 residues. V lost 6 bases, J lost 5 bases, and 8 bases lay in between. Germline values: CDR1 DFQATT, CDR2 SNEGSKA (reference sequence). CDR3 amino acids: CSASPNNEQFF. The CDR3 DNA is TGCAGTGCCTCGCCAAACAATGAGCAGTTCTTC.

Only a few counts were recorded for this clonotype. The chain has TRBV12-3 or TRBV12-4 and TRBJ1-2; D is undetermined. This CDR3 spans 11 amino acids. V lost 3 bases, J lost 10 bases, and 9 bases lay in between. CDR3 sequence (DNA): TGTGCCAGCAGTTTTGACGGATCCTACACCTTC. This translates into CASSFDGSYTF.

This clonotype was observed at least ten times. V gene TRBV28 combines with J gene TRBJ1-4; a possible D gene is TRBD1 (5 bases). With 2 bases removed from V and 8 bases from J, the gap between germline ends came to 12 bases. The CDR3 is made up of 14 amino acids. Germline V lookup: CDR1 MDHEN, CDR2 SYDVKM. Here the CDR3 DNA reads TGTGCCAGCAGTTTAAGCGGGGCGTACGAAAAACTGTTTTTT. Translating it yields CASSLSGAYEKLFF.

This clonotype was seen a handful of times. The genes are TRBV6-2 or TRBV6-3 and TRBJ2-1, with D perhaps being TRBD1 or TRBD2 (5 bases each). The germline V gene encodes CDR1 MNHEY and CDR2 SVGEGT. CDR3 size: 14 residues. Trimming cost V 5 bases and J 7 bases, with 15 bases left between them. The CDR3 DNA reads as TGTGCCAGCAGTCCAAGACTGGGACGTAATGAGCAGTTCTTC. This translates into CASSPRLGRNEQFF.

This clonotype was seen ten or more times. The chain is built from TRBV12-3 or TRBV12-4 and TRBJ2-1; D call uncertain. The CDR3 consists of 13 residues. V was shortened by 2 bases and J by 1 base, with 3 bases between the two germline ends. DNA of the CDR3: TGTGCCAGCAGTTTAATGTCCTACAATGAGCAGTTCTTC. Translated: CASSLMSYNEQFF.

This clonotype was seen many times. The gene calls are TRBV7-9 and TRBJ2-3; 9 bases are a match to TRBD1. The V gene end was trimmed by 3 bases and the J gene end by 4 bases; junction bases not matched to a gene: 8. The CDR3 length is 16 residues. From germline, CDR1 is SEHNR and CDR2 FQNEAQ (reference sequence). CDR3 sequence reads: CASSFQGQGRADTQYF. DNA for the CDR3: TGTGCCAGCAGCTTCCAAGGACAGGGGAGGGCAGATACGCAGTATTTT.

This clonotype showed up many times. The chain links TRBV25-1 to TRBJ2-6; 12 positions agree with TRBD1. With 7 bases clipped from V and 4 bases from J, the junction kept 5 bases outside the gene matches. CDR3 length equals 16 residues. Germline V CDR1 and CDR2: MGHDK, SYGVNS. CDR3 protein: CASKGQGALGANVLTF. The CDR3 bases are TGTGCCAGCAAGGGACAGGGGGCTCTGGGGGCCAACGTCCTGACTTTC.

This clonotype was observed many times. This sequence joins TRBV7-2 and TRBJ1-1; D is ambiguous. Germline CDR1 SGHTA, CDR2 FQGNSA. Trimming removed 8 bases at V and 4 bases at J, with 14 bases between. The CDR3 is 13 residues long. In DNA form, the CDR3 reads TGTGCCAGCTCCTACAAAGGGATCACTGAAGCTTTCTTT. Its translation: CASSYKGITEAFF.

V usage is TRBV2 and J usage is TRBJ1-6; 12 bases are shared with TRBD1. V lost 2 bases, J lost 11 bases, and 7 bases stayed unmatched. Germline V lookup: CDR1 SNHLY, CDR2 FYNNEI. CDR3 length equals 16 residues. The CDR3 DNA is TGTGCCAGCAGTGAATTCCCGGGACAGGGGGCTCCACCCCTCCACTTT. Protein product: CASSEFPGQGAPPLHF.

This clonotype showed up many times. The chain employs TRBV7-2 and TRBJ1-5; D is perhaps TRBD1 (5 bases). V dropped 3 bases and J dropped 4 bases, with 16 bases sitting between them. The germline V gene encodes CDR1 SGHTA and CDR2 FQGNSA. The CDR3 length is 16 residues. Written as DNA, the CDR3 is TGTGCCAGCAGCTTTGCAGGGATCGGCACGAATCAGCCCCAGCATTTT. Protein: CASSFAGIGTNQPQHF.

The rearrangement joins TRBV20-1 to TRBJ1-2; 7 nucleotides agree with TRBD1. Germline values: CDR1 DFQATT, CDR2 SNEGSKA (reference sequence). This CDR3 is 14 amino acids long. Trimming took 3 bases from V and 2 from J; bases not matched to a gene: 6. As DNA, the CDR3 is TGCAGTGCTAGGCCAGGGGGTTTGAACTATGGCTACACCTTC. This encodes CSARPGGLNYGYTF.

This clonotype was recorded many times. The chain employs TRBV11-2 and TRBJ2-4; weak D call: TRBD1 (6 bases). Germline loops: CDR1 SGHAT, CDR2 FQNNGV. V was pared by 5 bases and J by 1 base, with 12 bases between. This CDR3 has 15 amino acids. The CDR3 DNA reads TGTGCCAGCAGCACCCTCCAGGGGGCCAAAAACATTCAGTACTTC. Its translation: CASSTLQGAKNIQYF. The variable domain in full, with the rest retrieved from reference TRBV11-2 and TRBJ2-4, is EAGVAQSPRYKIIEKRQSVAFWCNPISGHATLYWYQQILGQGPKLLIQFQNNGVVDDSQLPKDRFSAERLKGVDSTLKIQPAKLEDSAVYLCASSTLQGAKNIQYFGAGTRLSVL.

This clonotype was seen repeatedly, ten times or more. The V and J genes are TRBV28 and TRBJ1-5; 7 positions agree with TRBD1. The CDR3 sequence is 15 residues long. Germline CDR1 is MDHEN and CDR2 is SYDVKM. V lost 5 bases and J lost 5; bases outside the gene matches: 9. The CDR3 protein is CASSPPIRGYQPQHF. The CDR3 nucleotides are TGTGCCAGCAGTCCCCCGATCAGGGGGTATCAGCCCCAGCATTTT.

This clonotype was counted only a few times. The chain combines TRBV6-2 or TRBV6-3 with TRBJ2-1; the D gene is possibly TRBD1 (5 bases). V was shortened by 5 bases and J by 12 bases, with 14 bases between the two germline ends. CDR3 length: 12 amino acids. The germline gives CDR1 MNHEY, CDR2 SVGEGT. CDR3 residues: CASSPQALAQFF. The CDR3 DNA is TGTGCCAGCAGTCCACAGGCCCTTGCGCAGTTCTTC.

This clonotype has at least ten counts. The chain uses TRBV7-2 and TRBJ2-1; a possible D gene is TRBD2 (6 bases). The germline gives CDR1 SGHTA, CDR2 FQGNSA. The CDR3 is 18 amino acids. V gave up 2 bases and J gave up 0 bases, with 17 bases separating them. The CDR3 nucleotides are TGTGCCAGCAGCTTAAGACCCGGGACTCAACGCTCCTACAATGAGCAGTTCTTC. It translates to CASSLRPGTQRSYNEQFF.

A few counts support this clonotype. V gene TRBV4-3 combines with J gene TRBJ2-1; the D is unclear. The CDR3 spans 15 residues. The germline CDR1 and CDR2 sequences are LGHNA and YSLEER. The V and J ends lost 5 bases and 6 bases respectively, with 17 bases between them. The CDR3 here is CASSEVFRSVNEQFF. The DNA for the CDR3 is TGCGCCAGCAGCGAGGTTTTTCGATCGGTCAATGAGCAGTTCTTC.

This clonotype was seen only a few times. The V call is TRBV5-5, the J call TRBJ2-5, with D unresolved. The ends were cut back, 4 bases at V and 4 bases at J, with 5 bases in the middle. The V gene's germline CDR1 is SGHKS and CDR2 YYEKEE (reference sequence). The CDR3 totals 11 residues. Here the CDR3 DNA reads TGTGCCAGCAGCGACACAGAGACCCAGTACTTC. Its protein is CASSDTETQYF.

The sample holds many counts of this clonotype. The chain combines TRBV28 with TRBJ2-5; maybe TRBD2 (7 bases). The germline CDR1 and CDR2 sequences are MDHEN and SYDVKM. This CDR3 is 15 amino acids long. Trimming left V 2 bases short and J 7 bases short, with 17 bases between. The CDR3 DNA follows: TGTGCCAGCAGTTTAAAGGGGGGGGCTTCTGGGACCCAGTACTTC. Protein product: CASSLKGGASGTQYF.

This clonotype was found many times. Just one base apart from a much larger clone, this may be a read error. J is TRBJ2-2 and V is TRBV7-2, with D tentatively TRBD1 or TRBD2 (5 bases each). V lost 4 bases and J lost 1, with 7 bases in between. The CDR3 contains 14 residues. Germline CDR1 and CDR2: SGHTA and FQGNSA. The CDR3 region is CASSSGRNTGELFF. DNA for the CDR3: TGTGCCAGCAGCTCGGGACGGAACACCGGGGAGCTGTTTTTT.

This clonotype has ten or more counts. The rearrangement uses TRBV6-2 or TRBV6-3 and TRBJ1-6, with a weak D call TRBD1 (6 bases). V lost 2 bases, J lost 10 bases, and 18 bases lay in between. The CDR3 is 16 amino acids. In germline, CDR1 is MNHEY, CDR2 SVGEGT. The CDR3 DNA sequence: TGTGCCAGCAGTTACGCTACAGGGACCTCCCAATCACCCCTCCACTTT. Translating gives CASSYATGTSQSPLHF.

The chain combines TRBV20-1 with TRBJ2-1, with 12 bases identical to TRBD2. V shed 7 bases, J shed 4 bases, and the junction held 5 bases outside the gene matches. CDR3 length: 14 amino acids. Germline CDR1 reads DFQATT; CDR2 reads SNEGSKA (reference sequence). The CDR3 DNA sequence: TGCAGTGTCCGACTAGCGGGGGTATACAATGAGCAGTTCTTC. This encodes CSVRLAGVYNEQFF.

This clonotype was seen only a few times. The genes are TRBV6-2 or TRBV6-3 and TRBJ2-7; TRBD2 is a possible D gene (6 bases). The CDR3 has 14 residues. Trimming took off 4 bases at V and 6 bases at J, with 16 bases between the two ends. The V gene's germline CDR1 is MNHEY and CDR2 SVGEGT. The CDR3: CASSSSLGGSEQYV. DNA for the CDR3: TGTGCCAGCAGTTCGAGCCTTGGAGGGTCCGAGCAGTACGTC.

The DNA for the CDR3 is TGTGCCAGTAAGACCGGGACAGGGAATCAGCCCCAGCATTTT. Translating it yields CASKTGTGNQPQHF. The V gene is TRBV19, the J gene TRBJ1-5, with TRBD1 matching over 9 bases. This CDR3 has 14 amino acids. Germline assignment: CDR1 LNHDA and CDR2 SQIVND (reference sequence). Unmatched junction bases numbered 5, after V lost 7 bases and J lost 4 bases.

This clonotype was seen only a few times. The rearrangement uses TRBV5-1 and TRBJ2-3; a possible D gene is TRBD1 (5 bases). Germline V gene sequence: CDR1 SGHRS, CDR2 YFSETQ. The V end lost 4 bases, the J end lost 0 bases, and 15 bases lay between the germline ends. The CDR3 consists of 16 residues. CDR3 sequence reads: CASSLQDGSSTDTQYF. The CDR3 DNA follows: TGCGCCAGCAGCCTACAGGACGGTTCTAGCACAGATACGCAGTATTTT.

This clonotype was recorded at least ten times. The genes are TRBV20-1 and TRBJ1-2, with no clear D. Germline CDR1 reads DFQATT; CDR2 reads SNEGSKA (reference sequence). This CDR3 is 11 amino acids long. With 6 bases removed from V and 8 bases from J, the gap between germline ends came to 13 bases. CDR3 sequence: CSARTGFGYTF. The CDR3 nucleotides read TGCAGTGCCAGGACGGGATTCGGCTACACCTTC.

This clonotype was seen at least ten times. The genes are TRBV12-3 or TRBV12-4 and TRBJ1-6; weak D call: TRBD1 (5 bases). The CDR3 totals 16 residues. V was pared by 2 bases and J by 10 bases, with 18 bases between. The CDR3 DNA sequence: TGTGCCAGCAGTTTAATATTAGCGGGGGTCGGATCACCCCTCCACTTT. Amino acids: CASSLILAGVGSPLHF.